These 8 T cell receptor beta chains share one sample of origin, sequenced in a study of blood T cell repertoires in COVID-19 (dated by TCRdb to between 2020 and 2021). Libraries were constructed by the immunoSEQ multiplex PCR assay. Imported from immuneACCESS, the table was reduced by TCRdb to in-frame sequences with V and J called. These copies leave out some clones; in studies compared against another copy, an unresolved V gene accounts for under half, and the cause of the remainder is not known. This sample lists roughly 16,000 clones; roughly 86% were detected once. The ten top clones hold 13% of the sample. Source material: peripheral blood. The receptor set was obtained from a human donor in a cohort sampled during active COVID-19.

V and J are TRBV3-1 (or the pseudogene TRBV3-2) and TRBJ2-5; no reliable D call. The germline V gene has CDR1 LGHDT and CDR2 YNNKEL (reference sequence). The CDR3 is 12 residues long. V lost 1 base and J 12 bases, leaving 12 bases between the germline ends. CDR3 DNA sequence: TGTGCCAGCAGCCAAGTTCTAACCGTGAAGTACTTC. Protein sequence: CASSQVLTVKYF.

This chain connects TRBV5-1 to TRBJ2-7, with 7 bases identical to TRBD2. V lost 0 bases to trimming and J lost 5 bases; unmatched junction nucleotides: 8. Germline V gene lookup returns CDR1 SGHRS and CDR2 YFSETQ. This CDR3 has 15 residues. In DNA form, the CDR3 reads TGCGCCAGCAGCTTGGTCCGGACTAGGTCCCACGAGCAGTACTTC. It specifies CASSLVRTRSHEQYF.

The rearrangement joins TRBV6-6 to TRBJ2-7; maybe TRBD1 (5 bases). The CDR3 contains 14 residues. Trimming took off 7 bases at V and 2 bases at J, with 15 bases between the two ends. Germline V gene sequence: CDR1 MNHNY, CDR2 SVGAGI (reference sequence). CDR3 region: CASTLRQTTYEQYF. As DNA, the CDR3 is TGTGCCAGCACCCTCAGACAGACCACCTACGAGCAGTACTTC.

The chain joins TRBV5-6 to TRBJ2-6; D might be TRBD1 (6 bases). The CDR3 is 16 residues long. V was clipped by 3 bases and J by 0 bases, with 10 bases between them. CDR1 is SGHDT, CDR2 YYEEEE, per germline. The CDR3 loop is CASSSDRISGANVLTF. CDR3 sequence (DNA): TGTGCCAGCAGCTCTGACAGGATCTCTGGGGCCAACGTCCTGACTTTC.

This chain links TRBV7-2 with TRBJ1-6; 8 bases agree with TRBD1. Germline V CDR1 and CDR2: SGHTA, FQGNSA. CDR3 size: 16 residues. V lost 4 bases, J lost 6 bases, and 8 bases stayed unmatched. CDR3 residues: CASSSQGVWGNSPLHF. DNA for the CDR3: TGTGCCAGCAGCTCACAGGGGGTATGGGGTAATTCACCCCTCCACTTT.

The chain is built from TRBV5-1 and TRBJ2-1, with D possibly TRBD2 on 6 matching bases. Trimming left V 3 bases short and J 2 bases short, with 21 bases between. The germline V gene encodes CDR1 SGHRS and CDR2 YFSETQ. The CDR3 covers 18 residues. The CDR3 DNA is TGCGCCAGCAGCTCGAAAGACTCTAGCGTAACGCCCTACAATGAGCAGTTCTTC. The encoded protein is CASSSKDSSVTPYNEQFF.

This clone is a singleton in its sample. The chain uses TRBV11-2 and TRBJ2-7; D is possibly TRBD1 (5 bases). The CDR3 has 15 residues. V lost 4 bases to trimming and J lost 2 bases, with 15 bases between them. The germline CDR1 and CDR2 sequences are SGHAT and FQNNGV. CDR3 DNA: TGTGCCAGCAGCTCAAGCAGGGTGGTAACCTACGAGCAGTACTTC. Translating gives CASSSSRVVTYEQYF.

This clone was found a few times. The chain uses TRBV27 and TRBJ2-7; tentatively, D is TRBD1 (6 bases). CDR1 and CDR2 from the germline V gene are MNHEY and SMNVEV (reference sequence). CDR3 length: 18 amino acids. V was trimmed by 2 bases and J by 1 base, leaving 21 bases between them. In DNA, the CDR3 is TGTGCCAGCAGTTTAAACCCCGGGACATCCCTTTGGTCCTACGAGCAGTACTTC. Amino acids: CASSLNPGTSLWSYEQYF.